Following are 3 T cell receptor beta chains from one sample sequenced in a study of vaccination and CD4 T cells after COVID-19. With the Oncomine TCR Beta short-read assay, DNA from cultured CD4+ T cells was sequenced. Via MiXCR, TCRdb re-called the PCR reads, giving one row per CDR3 protein. The repertoire holds 11,000 to 15,000 distinct CDR3 sequences, 53% seen once, with about 12% in the top ten. Their specific antigens are unknown. The treatment is: approximately nine-day PBMC culture with coronavirus spike peptide pools or control peptides (ViraFEST assay). Sample: CD4+ T cells from blood, cultured in vitro. The source of these receptors is a human donor who had recovered from COVID-19.

The chain has TRBV6-5 and TRBJ2-1; D could derive from TRBD1 or TRBD2 (6 bases each). V lost 0 bases and J 8 bases, leaving 20 bases between the germline ends. This CDR3 region has 17 residues. The germline V gene has CDR1 MNHEY and CDR2 SVGAGI. CDR3 in DNA: TGTGCCAGCAGTTACTCTTCGGAGGGACATCAAGGCCATGAGCAGTTCTTC. Translation: CASSYSSEGHQGHEQFF.

In its sample, this clonotype was seen once. CDR3 protein: CASGGVLANYGYTF. CDR3 DNA sequence: TGTGCCAGCGGGGGGGTCTTAGCTAACTATGGCTACACCTTC. V usage is TRBV6-1 and J usage is TRBJ1-2; a possible D gene is TRBD1 (5 bases). Trimming shortened V by 8 bases and J by 0 bases, and 13 bases separated the two germline ends. The CDR3 has 14 amino acids. Germline loops: CDR1 MNHNS, CDR2 SASEGT.

The V call is TRBV5-6, the J call TRBJ1-6, with 7 bases identical to TRBD1. CDR1 and CDR2 (germline): SGHDT, YYEEEE. Trimming cost V 0 bases and J 6 bases; bases outside gene matches: 9. The CDR3 has 17 residues. The CDR3 loop reads CASSLGLGTASNSPLHF. The CDR3 bases are TGTGCCAGCAGCTTGGGGTTAGGGACAGCTTCTAATTCACCCCTCCACTTT. Full variable domain (rest looked up from reference TRBV5-6 and TRBJ1-6): DAGVTQSPTHLIKTRGQQVTLRCSPKSGHDTVSWYQQALGQGPQFIFQYYEEEERQRGNFPDRFSGHQFPNYSSELNVNALLLGDSALYLCASSLGLGTASNSPLHFGNGTRLTVT.